A selection of T cell receptor beta chains follows, all from one sample in a study of blood T cell repertoires in COVID-19. Sequencing was performed with immunoSEQ multiplex PCR; in TCRdb, only in-frame clones are kept and a portion is missing. The data contain 150,000 to 170,000 clones, about 81% of them singletons. The source material was PBMCs or T cells enriched from blood (not recorded which). The receptors come from a man aged 45-65 years who had recovered from COVID-19. Both conserved end residues are part of each CDR3. D genes are given only for firm matches. The size entry is marked missing in some rows and otherwise reads once, few, many or a size class.

TRBJ1-1	NA	NA	TRBV6-5	TGTGCCAGCAGGGCCTTGGACAGGAACACTGAAGCTTTCTTT	CASRALDRNTEAFF
TRBJ2-2	NA	NA	TRBV9	TGTGCCAGCAGCTCCCTTTCTGGGGGAGGAGCCGGGGAGCTGTTTTTT	CASSSLSGGGAGELFF
TRBJ2-7	NA	NA	TRBV7-9	TGTGCCAGCAGCACCTGGGACTCCCGCTCCTACGAGCAGTACTTC	CASSTWDSRSYEQYF
TRBJ2-5	TRBD1	NA	TRBV9	TGTGCCAGCAGCGTAGGACAGGGGGGAGGACAAGAGACCCAGTACTTC	CASSVGQGGGQETQYF
TRBJ1-2	NA	NA	TRBV6-5	TGTGCCAGCAGTTTAACAGGGACGCCCGGCTACACCTTC	CASSLTGTPGYTF
TRBJ2-2	TRBD1	NA	TRBV2	TGTGCCAGCAGTCGCAGGACAGGGTACACCGGGGAGCTGTTTTTT	CASSRRTGYTGELFF
TRBJ2-1	NA	NA	TRBV18	TGTGCCAGCTCACCACCAGTCGTTTCCGGGCAGTTCTTC	CASSPPVVSGQFF
TRBJ1-2	NA	NA	TRBV5-5	TGTGCCAGCAGCACGGGACAAGCTAACTATGGCTACACCTTC	CASSTGQANYGYTF
TRBJ2-1	NA	few	TRBV4-2	TGTGCCAGCAGCCAAGACCTGGGCACCCACAATGAGCAGTTCTTC	CASSQDLGTHNEQFF
TRBJ2-7	NA	NA	TRBV21-1	TGTGCCAGCAGCAAAGCCCACTTAATTACCCGGGACTCTAGAACCTCCTACGAGCAGTACTTC	CASSKAHLITRDSRTSYEQYF
TRBJ2-6	NA	NA	TRBV20-1	TGCAGTGCTAGTTCATCTGGGGCCAACGTCCTGACTTTC	CSASSSGANVLTF
TRBJ2-1	NA	few	TRBV6-2/TRBV6-3	TGTGCCAGCAGTCTGACAAGTAATGAGCAGTTCTTC	CASSLTSNEQFF
TRBJ1-2	TRBD1	NA	TRBV3-1/TRBV3-2	TGTGCCAGCGGGGAGACAGGGCAAGGCTACACCTTC	CASGETGQGYTF
TRBJ2-1	NA	NA	TRBV2	TGTGCCAGCTCTCGGATCCAGTCCGGGGGATACAATGAGCAGTTCTTC	CASSRIQSGGYNEQFF
TRBJ2-7	NA	few	TRBV25-1	TGTGCCAGCAGTCAACATCCCTACGAGCAGTACTTC	CASSQHPYEQYF
TRBJ1-4	NA	NA	TRBV5-1	TGCGCCAGCAGCTTACAACAGGGAGGGGCTGAAAAACTGTTTTTT	CASSLQQGGAEKLFF
TRBJ2-3	TRBD2	NA	TRBV10-3	TGTGCCATCAGTGAGTCCGGGCGGGGGGTCGTCAGCACAGATACGCAGTATTTT	CAISESGRGVVSTDTQYF
TRBJ2-7	NA	NA	TRBV3-1/TRBV3-2	TGTGCCAGCAGCCAATCCTACGCGGGGGAGCAGTACTTC	CASSQSYAGEQYF